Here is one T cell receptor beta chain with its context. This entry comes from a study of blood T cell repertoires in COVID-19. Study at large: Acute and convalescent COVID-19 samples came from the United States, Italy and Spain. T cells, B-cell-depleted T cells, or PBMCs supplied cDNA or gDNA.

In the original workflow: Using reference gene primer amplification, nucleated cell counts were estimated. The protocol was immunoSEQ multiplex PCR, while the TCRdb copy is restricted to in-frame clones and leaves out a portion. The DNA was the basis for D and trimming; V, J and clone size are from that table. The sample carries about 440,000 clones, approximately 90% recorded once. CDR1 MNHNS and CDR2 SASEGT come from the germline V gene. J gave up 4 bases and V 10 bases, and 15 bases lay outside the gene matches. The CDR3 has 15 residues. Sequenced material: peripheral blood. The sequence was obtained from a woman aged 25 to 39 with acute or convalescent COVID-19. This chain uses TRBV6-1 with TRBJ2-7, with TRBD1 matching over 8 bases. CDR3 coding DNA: TGTGCCACCTCCATGAGGGGGACAGGCCAGTACGAGCAGTACTTC. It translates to CATSMRGTGQYEQYF.